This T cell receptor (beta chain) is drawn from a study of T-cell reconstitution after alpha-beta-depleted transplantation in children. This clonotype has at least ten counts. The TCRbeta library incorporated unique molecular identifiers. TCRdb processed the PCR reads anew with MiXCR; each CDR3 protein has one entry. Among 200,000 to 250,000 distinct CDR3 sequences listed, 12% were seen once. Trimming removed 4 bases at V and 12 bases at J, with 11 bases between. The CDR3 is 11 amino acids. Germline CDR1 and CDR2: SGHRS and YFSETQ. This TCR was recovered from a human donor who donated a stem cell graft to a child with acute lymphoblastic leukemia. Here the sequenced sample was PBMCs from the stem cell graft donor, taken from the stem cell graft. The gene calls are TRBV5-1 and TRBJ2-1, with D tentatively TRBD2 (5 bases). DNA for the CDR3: TGCGCCAGCAGCCCCGGGAACTGGCAGTTCTTC. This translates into CASSPGNWQFF.